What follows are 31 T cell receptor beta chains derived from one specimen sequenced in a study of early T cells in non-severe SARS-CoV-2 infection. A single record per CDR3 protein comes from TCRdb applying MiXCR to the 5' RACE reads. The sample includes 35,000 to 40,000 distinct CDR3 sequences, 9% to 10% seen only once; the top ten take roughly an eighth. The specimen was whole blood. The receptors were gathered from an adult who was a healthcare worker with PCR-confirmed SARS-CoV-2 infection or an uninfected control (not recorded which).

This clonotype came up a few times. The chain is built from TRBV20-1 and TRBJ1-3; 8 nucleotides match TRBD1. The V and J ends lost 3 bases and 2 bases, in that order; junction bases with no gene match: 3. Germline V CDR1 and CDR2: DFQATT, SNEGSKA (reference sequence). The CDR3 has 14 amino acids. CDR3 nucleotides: TGCAGTGCTAGCAGGGGGCGACCTGGAAACACCATATATTTT. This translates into CSASRGRPGNTIYF.

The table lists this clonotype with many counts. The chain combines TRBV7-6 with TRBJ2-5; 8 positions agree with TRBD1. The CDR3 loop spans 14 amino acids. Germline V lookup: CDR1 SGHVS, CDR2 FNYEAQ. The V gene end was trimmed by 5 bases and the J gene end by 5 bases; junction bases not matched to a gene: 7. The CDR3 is CASSPLTGVETQYF. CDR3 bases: TGTGCCAGCAGCCCATTGACAGGGGTGGAGACCCAGTACTTC.

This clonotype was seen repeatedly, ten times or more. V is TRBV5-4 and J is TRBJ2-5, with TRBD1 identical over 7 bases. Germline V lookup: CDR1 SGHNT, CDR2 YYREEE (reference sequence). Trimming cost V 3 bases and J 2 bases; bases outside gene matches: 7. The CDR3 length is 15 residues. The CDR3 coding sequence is TGTGCCAGCAGCTACCGGGACAGATTTCAAGAGACCCAGTACTTC. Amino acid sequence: CASSYRDRFQETQYF.

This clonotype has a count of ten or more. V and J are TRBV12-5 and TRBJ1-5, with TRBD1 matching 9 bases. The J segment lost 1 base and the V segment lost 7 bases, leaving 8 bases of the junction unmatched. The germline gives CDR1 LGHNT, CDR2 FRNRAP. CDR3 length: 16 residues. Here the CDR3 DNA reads TGTGCTAGTGAGGCGGACAGGGGTATAAGCAATCAGCCCCAGCATTTT. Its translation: CASEADRGISNQPQHF. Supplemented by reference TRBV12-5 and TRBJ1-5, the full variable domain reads DARVTQTPRHKVTEMGQEVTMRCQPILGHNTVFWYRQTMMQGLELLAYFRNRAPLDDSGMPKDRFSAEMPDATLATLKIQPSEPRDSAVYFCASEADRGISNQPQHFGDGTRLSIL.

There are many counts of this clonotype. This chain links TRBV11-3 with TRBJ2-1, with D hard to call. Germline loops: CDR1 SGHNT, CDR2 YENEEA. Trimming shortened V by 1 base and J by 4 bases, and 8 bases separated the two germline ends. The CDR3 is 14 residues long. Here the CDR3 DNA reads TGTGCCAGCAGCTTAGGGGCTAGTTACAATGAGCAGTTCTTC. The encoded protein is CASSLGASYNEQFF.

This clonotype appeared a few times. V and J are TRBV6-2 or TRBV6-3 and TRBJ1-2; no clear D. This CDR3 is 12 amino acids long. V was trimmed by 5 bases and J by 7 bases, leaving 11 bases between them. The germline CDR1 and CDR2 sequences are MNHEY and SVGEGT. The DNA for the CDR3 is TGTGCCAGCAGTCCCACTCTCTCTGGCTACACCTTC. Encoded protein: CASSPTLSGYTF.

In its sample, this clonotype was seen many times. CDR3 coding DNA: TGTGCCAGCAGTGAATTGGGGGGGGACAATTCACCCCTCCACTTT. Residues: CASSELGGDNSPLHF. The chain couples TRBV25-1 to TRBJ1-6, with D perhaps matching TRBD1 (5 bases). V was cut by 1 base and J by 7 bases, with 11 bases left in between. The CDR3 is 15 amino acids. Germline-derived CDR1 and CDR2 are MGHDK and SYGVNS. Full variable domain (outside the CDR3, taken from reference TRBV25-1 and TRBJ1-6): EADIYQTPRYLVIGTGKKITLECSQTMGHDKMYWYQQDPGMELHLIHYSYGVNSTEKGDLSSESTVSRIRTEHFPLTLESARPSHTSQYLCASSELGGDNSPLHFGNGTRLTVT.

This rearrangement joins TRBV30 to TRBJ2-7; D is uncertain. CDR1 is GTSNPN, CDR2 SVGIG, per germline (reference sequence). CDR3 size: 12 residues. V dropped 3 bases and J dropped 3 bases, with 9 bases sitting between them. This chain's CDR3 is CAWSARDYEQYF. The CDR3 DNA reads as TGTGCCTGGAGCGCAAGGGACTACGAGCAGTACTTC.

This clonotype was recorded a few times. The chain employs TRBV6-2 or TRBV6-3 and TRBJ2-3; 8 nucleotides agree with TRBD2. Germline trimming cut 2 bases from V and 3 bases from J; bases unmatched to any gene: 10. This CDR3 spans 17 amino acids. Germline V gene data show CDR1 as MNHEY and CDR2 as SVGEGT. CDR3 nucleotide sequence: TGTGCCAGCAGTTACCTAAGCGGGGGAAGACGGACAGATACGCAGTATTTT. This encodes CASSYLSGGRRTDTQYF.

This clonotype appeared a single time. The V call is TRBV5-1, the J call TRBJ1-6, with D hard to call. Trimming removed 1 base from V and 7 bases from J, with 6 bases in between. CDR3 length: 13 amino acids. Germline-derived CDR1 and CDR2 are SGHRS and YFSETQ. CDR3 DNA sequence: TGCGCCAGCAGCTTGAATTCGAATTCACCCCTCCACTTT. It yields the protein CASSLNSNSPLHF.

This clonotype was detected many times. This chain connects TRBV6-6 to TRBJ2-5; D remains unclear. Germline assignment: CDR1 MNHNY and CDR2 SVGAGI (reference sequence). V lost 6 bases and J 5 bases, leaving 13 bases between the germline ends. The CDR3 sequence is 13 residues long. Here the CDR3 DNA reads TGTGCCAGCAGCCCCGGTCCCCGGGAGACCCAGTACTTC. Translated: CASSPGPRETQYF.

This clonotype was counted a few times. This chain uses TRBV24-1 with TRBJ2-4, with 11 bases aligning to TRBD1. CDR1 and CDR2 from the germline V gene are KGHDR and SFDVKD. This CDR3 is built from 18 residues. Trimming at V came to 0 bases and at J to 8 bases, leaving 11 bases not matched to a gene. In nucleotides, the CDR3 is TGTGCCACCAGTGATTTGGTCGAAGGACAGGGGGCGATGGACATTCAGTACTTC. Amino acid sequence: CATSDLVEGQGAMDIQYF.

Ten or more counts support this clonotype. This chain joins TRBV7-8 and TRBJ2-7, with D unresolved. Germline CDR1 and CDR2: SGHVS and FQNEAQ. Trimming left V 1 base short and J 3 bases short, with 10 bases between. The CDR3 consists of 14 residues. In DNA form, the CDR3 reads TGTGCCAGCAGCTTAGAAGGCGGTCACTACGAGCAGTACTTC. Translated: CASSLEGGHYEQYF. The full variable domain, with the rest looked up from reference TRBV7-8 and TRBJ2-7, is GAGVSQSPRYKVAKRGQDVALRCDPISGHVSLFWYQQALGQGPEFLTYFQNEAQLDKSGLPSDRFFAERPEGSVSTLKIQRTQQEDSAVYLCASSLEGGHYEQYFGPGTRLTVT.

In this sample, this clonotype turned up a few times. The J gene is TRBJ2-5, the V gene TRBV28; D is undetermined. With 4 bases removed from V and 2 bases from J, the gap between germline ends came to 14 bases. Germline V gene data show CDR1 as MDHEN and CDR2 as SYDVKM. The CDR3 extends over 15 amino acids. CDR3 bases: TGTGCCAGCAGTTCCCCCGCGGCGGTTCAAGAGACCCAGTACTTC. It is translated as CASSSPAAVQETQYF.

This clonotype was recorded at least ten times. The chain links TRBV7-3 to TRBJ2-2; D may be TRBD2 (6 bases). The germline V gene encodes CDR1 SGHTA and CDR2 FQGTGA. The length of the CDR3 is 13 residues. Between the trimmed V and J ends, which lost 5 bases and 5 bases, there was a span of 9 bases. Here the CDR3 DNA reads TGTGCCAGCAGCCCGAGCGGGACCGGGGAGCTGTTTTTT. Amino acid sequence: CASSPSGTGELFF.

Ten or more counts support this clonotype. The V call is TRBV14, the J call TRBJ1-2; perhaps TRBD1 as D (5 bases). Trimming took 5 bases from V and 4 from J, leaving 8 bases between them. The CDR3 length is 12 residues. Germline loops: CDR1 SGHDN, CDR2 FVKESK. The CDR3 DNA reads TGTGCCAGCAGCGGGACGGCCTATGGCTACACCTTC. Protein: CASSGTAYGYTF.

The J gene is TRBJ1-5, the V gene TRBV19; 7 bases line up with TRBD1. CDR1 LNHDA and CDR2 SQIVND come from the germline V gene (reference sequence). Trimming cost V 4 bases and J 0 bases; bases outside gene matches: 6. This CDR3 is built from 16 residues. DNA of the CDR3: TGTGCCAGTAGTACAGGGACAGCCTATAGCAATCAGCCCCAGCATTTT. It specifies CASSTGTAYSNQPQHF.

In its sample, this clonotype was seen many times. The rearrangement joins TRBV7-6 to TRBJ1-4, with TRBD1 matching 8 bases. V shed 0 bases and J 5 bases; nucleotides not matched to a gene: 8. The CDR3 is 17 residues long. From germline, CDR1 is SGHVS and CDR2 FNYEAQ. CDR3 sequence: CASSLASTGADNEKLFF. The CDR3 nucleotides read TGTGCCAGCAGCTTAGCGTCGACAGGGGCGGACAATGAAAAACTGTTTTTT.

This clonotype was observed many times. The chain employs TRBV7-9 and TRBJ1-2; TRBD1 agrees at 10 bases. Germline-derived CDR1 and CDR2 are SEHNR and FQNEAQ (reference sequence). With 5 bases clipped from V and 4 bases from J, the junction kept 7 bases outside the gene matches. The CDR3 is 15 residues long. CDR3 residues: CASSPTGGAGYGYTF. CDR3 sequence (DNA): TGTGCCAGCAGCCCGACAGGGGGCGCCGGCTATGGCTACACCTTC. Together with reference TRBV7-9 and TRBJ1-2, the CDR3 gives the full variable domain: DTGVSQNPRHKITKRGQNVTFRCDPISEHNRLYWYRQTLGQGPEFLTYFQNEAQLEKSRLLSDRFSAERPKGSFSTLEIQRTEQGDSAMYLCASSPTGGAGYGYTFGSGTRLTVV.

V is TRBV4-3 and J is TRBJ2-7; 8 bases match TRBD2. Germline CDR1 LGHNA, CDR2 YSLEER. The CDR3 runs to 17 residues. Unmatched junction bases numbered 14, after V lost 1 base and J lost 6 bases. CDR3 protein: CASSQGALAGRMGEQYF. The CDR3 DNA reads TGCGCCAGCAGCCAAGGGGCCTTAGCGGGGAGGATGGGCGAGCAGTACTTC.

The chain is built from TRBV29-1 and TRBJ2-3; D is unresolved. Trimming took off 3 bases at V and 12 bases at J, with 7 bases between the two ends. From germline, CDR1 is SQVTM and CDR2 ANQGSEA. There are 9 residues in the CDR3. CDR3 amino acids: CSVEDRQYF. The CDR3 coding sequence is TGCAGCGTTGAGGATCGACAGTATTTT.

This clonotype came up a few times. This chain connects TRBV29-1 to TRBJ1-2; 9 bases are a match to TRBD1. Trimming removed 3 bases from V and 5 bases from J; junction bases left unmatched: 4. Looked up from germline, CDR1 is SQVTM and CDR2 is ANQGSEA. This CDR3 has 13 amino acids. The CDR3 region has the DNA TGCAGCGTTGACCGGACAGGGGCTTATGGCTACACCTTC. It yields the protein CSVDRTGAYGYTF. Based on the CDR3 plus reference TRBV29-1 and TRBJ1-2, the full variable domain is SAVISQKPSRDICQRGTSLTIQCQVDSQVTMMFWYRQQPGQSLTLIATANQGSEATYESGFVIDKFPISRPNLTFSTLTVSNMSPEDSSIYLCSVDRTGAYGYTFGSGTRLTVV.

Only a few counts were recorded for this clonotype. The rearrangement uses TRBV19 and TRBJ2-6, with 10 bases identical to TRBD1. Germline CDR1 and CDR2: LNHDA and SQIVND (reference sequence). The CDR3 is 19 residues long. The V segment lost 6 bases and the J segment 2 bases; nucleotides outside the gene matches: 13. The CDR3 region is CASSGLGTGDRTGANVLTF. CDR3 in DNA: TGTGCCAGTAGCGGGTTAGGGACAGGGGACAGGACTGGGGCCAACGTCCTGACTTTC.

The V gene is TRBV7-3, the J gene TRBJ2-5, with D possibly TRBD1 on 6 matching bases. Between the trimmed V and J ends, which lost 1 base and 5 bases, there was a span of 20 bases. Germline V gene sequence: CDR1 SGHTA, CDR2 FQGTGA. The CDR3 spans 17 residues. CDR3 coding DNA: TGTGCCAGCAGCTTAATGGGGGCAGCCAACCCTAGGGAGACCCAGTACTTC. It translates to CASSLMGAANPRETQYF.

This CDR3 reads CASSTLGTVTVRRDTQYF. CDR3 in DNA: TGTGCCAGTAGTACACTAGGGACGGTTACGGTTAGGCGCGATACGCAGTATTTT. The chain has TRBV19 and TRBJ2-3, with D perhaps TRBD1 or TRBD2 (5 bases each). Deletions cut 4 bases from V and 6 bases from J, with 26 bases between. CDR3 length: 18 residues. CDR1 is LNHDA and CDR2 is SQIVND in the germline V gene (reference sequence). Drawing the rest from reference TRBV19 and TRBJ2-3, the complete variable domain is DGGITQSPKYLFRKEGQNVTLSCEQNLNHDAMYWYRQDPGQGLRLIYYSQIVNDFQKGDIAEGYSVSREKKESFPLTVTSAQKNPTAFYLCASSTLGTVTVRRDTQYFGPGTRLTVL.

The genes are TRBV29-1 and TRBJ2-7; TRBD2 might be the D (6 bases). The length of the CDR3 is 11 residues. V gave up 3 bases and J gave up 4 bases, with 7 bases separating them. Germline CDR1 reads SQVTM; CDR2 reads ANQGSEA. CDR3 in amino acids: CSVEEGYEQYF. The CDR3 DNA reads TGCAGCGTTGAGGAGGGTTACGAGCAGTACTTC.

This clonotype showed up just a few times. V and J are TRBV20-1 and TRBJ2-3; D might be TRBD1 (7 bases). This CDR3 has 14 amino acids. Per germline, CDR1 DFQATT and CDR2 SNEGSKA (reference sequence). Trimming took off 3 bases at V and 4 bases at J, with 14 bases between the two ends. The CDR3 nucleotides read TGCAGTGCTAGTCGGCCAGGGGGGTCAGATACGCAGTATTTT. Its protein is CSASRPGGSDTQYF.

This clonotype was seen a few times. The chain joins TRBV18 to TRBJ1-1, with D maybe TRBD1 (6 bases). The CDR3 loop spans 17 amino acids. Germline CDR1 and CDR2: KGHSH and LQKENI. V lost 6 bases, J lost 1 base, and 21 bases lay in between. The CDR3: CASSLTGTQLANTEAFF. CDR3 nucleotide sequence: TGTGCCAGCTCCCTGACAGGCACCCAGTTGGCGAACACTGAAGCTTTCTTT.

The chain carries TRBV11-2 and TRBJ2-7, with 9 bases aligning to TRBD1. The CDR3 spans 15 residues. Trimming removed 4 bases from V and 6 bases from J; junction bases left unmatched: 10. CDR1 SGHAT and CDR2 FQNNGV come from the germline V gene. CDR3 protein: CASSSGTGTGSEQYF. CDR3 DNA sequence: TGTGCCAGCAGCTCAGGGACAGGGACAGGCTCCGAGCAGTACTTC. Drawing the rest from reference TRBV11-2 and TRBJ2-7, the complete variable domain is EAGVAQSPRYKIIEKRQSVAFWCNPISGHATLYWYQQILGQGPKLLIQFQNNGVVDDSQLPKDRFSAERLKGVDSTLKIQPAKLEDSAVYLCASSSGTGTGSEQYFGPGTRLTVT.

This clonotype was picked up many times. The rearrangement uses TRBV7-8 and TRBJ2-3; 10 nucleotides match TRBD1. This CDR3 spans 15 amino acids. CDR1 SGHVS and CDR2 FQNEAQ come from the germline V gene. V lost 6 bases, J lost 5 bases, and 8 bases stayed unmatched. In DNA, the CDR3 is TGTGCCAGCAGGCAACCGGGACAGGGGCGAGATACGCAGTATTTT. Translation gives CASRQPGQGRDTQYF.

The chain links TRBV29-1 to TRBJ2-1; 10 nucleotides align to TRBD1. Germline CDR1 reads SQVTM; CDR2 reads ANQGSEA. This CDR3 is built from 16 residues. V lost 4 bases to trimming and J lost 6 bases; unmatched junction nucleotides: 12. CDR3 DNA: TGCAGCGTTGTACCGAGGGACAGGGGACCGGTCAATGAGCAGTTCTTC. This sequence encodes CSVVPRDRGPVNEQFF.